The T cell receptor beta chain described here comes from a study of T cell responses to AZD1222 COVID-19 vaccine. Study-wide results and limits: Repertoire samples came only from after the peak T cell response. Spike was spanned by vaccine-associated CD4 TCRs, which were dominant at 160-218 and 743-854.

Libraries were prepared by immunoSEQ multiplex PCR; TCRdb keeps only in-frame clonotypes and omits some of them. The table includes some 180,000 clones, 94% detected once. Of note for this clone: Its specificity is unknown.

The length of the CDR3 is 11 residues. Germline V CDR1 and CDR2: MNHEY, SMNVEV (reference sequence). V was trimmed by 9 bases and J by 9 bases, leaving 9 bases between them. Whether given at about 4 or about 12 weeks, second doses were pooled. This TCR came from an adult who received the AZD1222 COVID-19 vaccine. Sequencing was performed on peripheral blood, taken 28 days after the second AZD1222 dose. The chain carries TRBV27 and TRBJ1-6, with no clear D. CDR3 residues: CASRTASPLHF. DNA for the CDR3: TGTGCCAGTAGGACGGCTTCACCCCTCCACTTT.